This T cell receptor (beta chain) is from a study of cytomegalovirus exposure and HLA in healthy donors. Study-level results: Later, TCR association rates were found to vary by HLA locus, highest for DRB1 and lowest for HLA-C. A few V segments could not be told apart, such as TRBV6-2 and TRBV6-3, and were left out. Some TCR beta chains (roughly 150 of them) were listed as cytomegalovirus-associated.

60 Vbeta and 13 Jbeta primers were used in PCR. This table comes from immunoSEQ multiplex PCR, and its TCRdb copy is limited to in-frame clones, with some not included. The table includes more than 150,000 clones, approximately 73% detected once. A note on this clone: What it binds is not known.

V was cut by 3 bases and J by 8 bases, with 9 bases left in between. Germline lookup yields CDR1 SGHDT and CDR2 YYEEEE. CDR3 length: 13 amino acids. This TCR came from a woman aged 25 to 39 in good health and CMV-seropositive. V gene TRBV5-6 combines with J gene TRBJ1-6, with D tentatively TRBD1 (5 bases). Sequenced: PBMCs. In nucleotides, the CDR3 is TGTGCCAGCAGCTCAGGGAGGGATTCACCCCTCCACTTT. Amino acid sequence: CASSSGRDSPLHF. The whole variable domain, filled in from reference TRBV5-6 and TRBJ1-6, reads DAGVTQSPTHLIKTRGQQVTLRCSPKSGHDTVSWYQQALGQGPQFIFQYYEEEERQRGNFPDRFSGHQFPNYSSELNVNALLLGDSALYLCASSSGRDSPLHFGNGTRLTVT.